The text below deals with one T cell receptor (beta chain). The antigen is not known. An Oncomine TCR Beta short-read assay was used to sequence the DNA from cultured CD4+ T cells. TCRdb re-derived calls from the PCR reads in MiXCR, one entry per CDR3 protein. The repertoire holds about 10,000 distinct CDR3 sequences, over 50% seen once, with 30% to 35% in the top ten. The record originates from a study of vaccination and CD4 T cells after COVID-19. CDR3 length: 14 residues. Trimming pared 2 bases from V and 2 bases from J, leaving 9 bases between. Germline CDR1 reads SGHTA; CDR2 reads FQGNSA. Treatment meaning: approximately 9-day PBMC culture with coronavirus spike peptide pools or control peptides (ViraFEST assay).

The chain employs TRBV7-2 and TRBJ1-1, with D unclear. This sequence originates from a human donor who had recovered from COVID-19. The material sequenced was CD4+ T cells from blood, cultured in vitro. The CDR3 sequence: CASSLYSGNTEAFF. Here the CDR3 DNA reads TGTGCCAGCAGCTTATACAGTGGTAACACTGAAGCTTTCTTT.